This T cell receptor (beta chain) derives from a study of blood T cell repertoires in COVID-19. CDR1 and CDR2 from the germline V gene are SGHRS and YFSETQ. The CDR3 has 15 amino acids. Trimming at V came to 4 bases and at J to 0 bases, leaving 5 bases not matched to a gene. Clones were read by immunoSEQ multiplex PCR, and TCRdb kept only the in-frame ones, dropping some. The data show about 300,000 clones, with 75% to 95% seen just once and roughly 7.3% held by the top ten. The sequencing sample was made of peripheral blood. The receptor was isolated from a woman aged 25 to 39 with COVID-19, enrolled during active disease. The chain links TRBV5-1 to TRBJ2-3; TRBD2 matches at 7 bases. CDR3 DNA: TGCGCCAGCAGCACGGGAGGTCCGAGCACAGATACGCAGTATTTT. Translation gives CASSTGGPSTDTQYF.